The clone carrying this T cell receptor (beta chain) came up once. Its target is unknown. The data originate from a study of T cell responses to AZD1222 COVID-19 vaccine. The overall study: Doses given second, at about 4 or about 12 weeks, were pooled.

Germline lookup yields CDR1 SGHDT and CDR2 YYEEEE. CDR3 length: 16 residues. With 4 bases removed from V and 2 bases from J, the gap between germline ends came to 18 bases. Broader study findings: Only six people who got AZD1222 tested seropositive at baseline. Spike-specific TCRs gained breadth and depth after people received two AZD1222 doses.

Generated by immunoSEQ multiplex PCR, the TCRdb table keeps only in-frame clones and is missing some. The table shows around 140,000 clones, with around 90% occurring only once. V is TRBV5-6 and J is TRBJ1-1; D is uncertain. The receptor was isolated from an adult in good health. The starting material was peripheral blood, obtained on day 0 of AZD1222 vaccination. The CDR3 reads CASSPAARRDNTEAFF. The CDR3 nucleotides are TGTGCCAGCAGCCCGGCCGCTAGGAGGGATAACACTGAAGCTTTCTTT.